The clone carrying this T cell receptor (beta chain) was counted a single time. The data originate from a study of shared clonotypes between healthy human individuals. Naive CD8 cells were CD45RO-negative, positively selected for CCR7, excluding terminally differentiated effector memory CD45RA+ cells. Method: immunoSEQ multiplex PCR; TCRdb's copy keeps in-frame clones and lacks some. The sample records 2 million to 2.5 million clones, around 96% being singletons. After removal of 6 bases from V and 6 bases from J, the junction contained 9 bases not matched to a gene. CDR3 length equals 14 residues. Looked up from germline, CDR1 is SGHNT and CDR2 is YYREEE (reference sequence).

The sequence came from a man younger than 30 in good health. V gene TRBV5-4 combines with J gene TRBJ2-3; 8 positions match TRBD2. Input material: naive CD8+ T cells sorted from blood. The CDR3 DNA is TGTGCCAGCACCCGGGGTAGCGGGACTGATACGCAGTATTTT. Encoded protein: CASTRGSGTDTQYF.